This T cell receptor beta chain was recovered during a study of T cells in Graves' hyperthyroidism and ophthalmopathy. The CDR3 extends over 15 amino acids. In germline, CDR1 is SGHRS, CDR2 YFSETQ. With a duration under 2 months, the hyperthyroidism was newly diagnosed in patients aged 18 to 65. The PBMCs were taken from less than 11 ml of fresh peripheral blood. Amplification yielded TCR beta CDR3 regions, with RNA transcripts as the source. HTBI primers drove first-round RT-PCR of the TCR CDR3. TCRdb itself ran the multiplex PCR reads through MiXCR, one entry per CDR3 protein. The table includes 550,000 to 850,000 distinct CDR3 sequences, over 15% detected once. Study-wide results and caveats: Most thyroid-expanded clonotypes above 0.001 were also found in blood. Onset of ophthalmopathy came a median approximately 6.5 months after the model predicted it.

This clonotype was counted many times. Antigen unknown. One end of the junction varies from germline; a read error may be responsible. The sequence derives from a woman aged 45-59 years with Graves' hyperthyroidism that later progressed to Graves' ophthalmopathy. Sequencing input: blood. This chain links TRBV5-1 with TRBJ1-5, with a possible D match to TRBD1 (6 bases). The CDR3, as DNA: TGTGCCAGCAGCTTAGGGGCAGGGGGCAATCAGCCCCAGCATTTT. Translating gives CASSLGAGGNQPQHF.